These T cell receptor beta chains were read from a single sample in a study of T cell responses to AZD1222 COVID-19 vaccine. Method: immunoSEQ multiplex PCR; TCRdb's copy keeps in-frame clones and lacks some. Among almost 70,000 clones listed, 80% were seen once. The sequences come from peripheral blood, collected 28 days after the second AZD1222 dose. Receptors were obtained from an adult who received the AZD1222 COVID-19 vaccine. Each CDR3 is given without its conserved first and last residue. A D gene is named only where the DNA matches it firmly.

V: TRBV19; D: NA; CDR3: ASSMNSEDGYT
V: TRBV18; D: NA; CDR3: ASSPPDGSETQY
V: TRBV16; D: NA; CDR3: ASSPGPEETQY
V: TRBV27; D: TRBD1; CDR3: ASSGGTGVGGELF
V: TRBV7-2; D: TRBD1; CDR3: ASSLDRGGTDTQY
V: TRBV2; D: NA; CDR3: ASKAQSYSNQPQH
V: TRBV25-1; D: NA; CDR3: ASSQGHSRAEQY
V: TRBV10-1; D: TRBD2; CDR3: ASSETGAGGHSGHEQF
V: TRBV19; D: TRBD1; CDR3: ASSQDRVWNEQF
V: TRBV6-5; D: NA; CDR3: ASSRRDDTEAF
V: TRBV30; D: NA; CDR3: AWSVGMALRYSPLH
V: TRBV6-1; D: TRBD2; CDR3: ASSGRTSGGPQVAYEQY
V: TRBV11-3; D: TRBD1; CDR3: ASSTRTGGMETQY